These 7 T cell receptor beta chains came from one sample sequenced in a study of identical twins. TCRdb recomputed calls from the 5' RACE reads with MiXCR, one row per CDR3 protein. The data show 550,000 to 700,000 distinct CDR3 sequences, roughly 9.9% seen once. These data were also filed under a second study, of yellow fever vaccine responses in identical twins.

The specimen sequenced was PBMCs. All receptors come from a woman between 18 and 29 years old in good health.

This clonotype has a count of ten or more. This chain uses TRBV11-2 with TRBJ2-1; D not resolved. The CDR3 totals 15 residues. Germline lookup yields CDR1 SGHAT and CDR2 FQNNGV. V gave up 4 bases and J gave up 7 bases, with 17 bases separating them. In DNA form, the CDR3 reads TGTGCCAGCAGCTCAACCCCTTATTTCGTAAATGAGCAGTTCTTC. Translated, it gives CASSSTPYFVNEQFF.

This clonotype was counted between two and nine times. CDR3 DNA: TGTGCCAGCAGTGGACAGGGGGCGTTTGAGACCCAGTACTTC. Its protein product is CASSGQGAFETQYF. This chain uses TRBV7-2 with TRBJ2-5; 11 nucleotides align to TRBD1. The CDR3 totals 14 residues. The junction had 5 bases not matched to a gene; V was cut back by 6 bases and J by 5 bases. Looked up from germline, CDR1 is SGHTA and CDR2 is FQGNSA.

This clonotype was observed many times. V usage is TRBV20-1 and J usage is TRBJ1-3; TRBD1 aligns across 7 bases. V trimming: 2 bases; J trimming: 2 bases; junction bases outside the gene matches: 12. The length of the CDR3 is 17 residues. Germline V gives CDR1 DFQATT, CDR2 SNEGSKA (reference sequence). For the CDR3, the DNA is TGCAGTGCTAGACCCCTGGGAGGGACAGCGGCTGGAAACACCATATATTTT. Translation gives CSARPLGGTAAGNTIYF.

The rearrangement joins TRBV28 to TRBJ2-3; D is ambiguous. Trimming removed 6 bases from V and 6 bases from J, with 7 bases in between. This CDR3 is built from 11 residues. Germline CDR1 is MDHEN and CDR2 is SYDVKM. CDR3 sequence: CASRLDDTQYF. CDR3 bases: TGTGCCAGCAGGCTAGATGATACGCAGTATTTT. The variable domain in full, with the rest retrieved from reference TRBV28 and TRBJ2-3, is DVKVTQSSRYLVKRTGEKVFLECVQDMDHENMFWYRQDPGLGLRLIYFSYDVKMKEKGDIPEGYSVSREKKERFSLILESASTNQTSMYLCASRLDDTQYFGPGTRLTVL.

Only a few counts were recorded for this clonotype. This chain uses TRBV7-9 with TRBJ2-1, with D possibly being TRBD1 (5 bases). The CDR3 runs 15 residues. V shed 5 bases and J shed 3 bases, with 14 bases lying between them. Germline assignment: CDR1 SEHNR and CDR2 FQNEAQ (reference sequence). The CDR3 coding sequence is TGTGCCAGCAGCCTACTCCAAGACAGCTACAATGAGCAGTTCTTC. The encoded protein is CASSLLQDSYNEQFF.

This clonotype was counted many times. The chain employs TRBV4-3 and TRBJ1-1; D not certain. Germline assignment: CDR1 LGHNA and CDR2 YSLEER. V lost 3 bases and J lost 3, with 11 bases in between. The CDR3 has 14 residues. The CDR3 region is CASSHPGIYTEAFF. The CDR3, as DNA: TGCGCCAGCAGCCATCCCGGGATTTACACTGAAGCTTTCTTT.

This clonotype has ten or more counts. V and J are TRBV6-5 and TRBJ1-2, with D possibly being TRBD1 (5 bases). Per the germline V gene, CDR1 is MNHEY and CDR2 is SVGAGI. Trimming shortened V by 4 bases and J by 0 bases, and 12 bases separated the two germline ends. This CDR3 contains 15 residues. CDR3 sequence: CASSSSGRSNYGYTF. CDR3 DNA sequence: TGTGCCAGCAGTTCCTCGGGGCGCTCTAACTATGGCTACACCTTC.